The rows below give T cell receptor beta chains drawn from one sample of a study of control samples from healthy donors and cancer patients. The repertoire was sequenced with immunoSEQ multiplex PCR; TCRdb's copy has only in-frame clones and lacks some. The sample yields about 130,000 clones, 90% seen once. Sequenced sample: blood. Receptors originate from a young man in good health. Each CDR3 is given with its conserved first and last residue. D genes are given only for firm matches. Clone size appears in some rows only: once, few, many, or a class for an expanded clone.

clone size	V gene	J gene	D gene	CDR3 protein	CDR3 DNA
NA	TRBV21-1	TRBJ2-1	NA	CASSHVDSGRTYNEQFF	TGTGCCAGCAGCCACGTTGATAGCGGGAGAACCTACAATGAGCAGTTCTTC
NA	TRBV7-9	TRBJ1-3	TRBD1	CASSARQGSGNTIYF	TGTGCCAGCAGCGCCCGACAGGGATCTGGAAACACCATATATTTT
once	TRBV2	TRBJ1-2	NA	CASKMDSDYGYTF	TGTGCCAGCAAAATGGACTCCGACTATGGCTACACCTTC
few	TRBV13	TRBJ2-1	NA	CASSPGQYNEQFF	TGTGCCAGCAGCCCCGGACAGTACAATGAGCAGTTCTTC
NA	TRBV19	TRBJ2-3	NA	CASSTQGSADTQYF	TGTGCCAGTAGTACCCAGGGAAGCGCAGATACGCAGTATTTT
NA	TRBV2	TRBJ1-2	NA	CASRGGENYGYTF	TGTGCCAGCAGGGGAGGGGAGAACTATGGCTACACCTTC
NA	TRBV2	TRBJ1-1	NA	CASSLVRGYRTEAFF	TGTGCCAGCAGCCTCGTACGTGGGTATCGAACTGAAGCTTTCTTT
once	TRBV9	TRBJ2-1	NA	CASSPRDPSNEQFF	TGTGCCAGCAGCCCCAGAGACCCGAGCAATGAGCAGTTCTTC
NA	TRBV7-9	TRBJ1-2	TRBD1	CASSFEAGGFYGYTF	TGTGCCAGCAGCTTCGAAGCAGGGGGCTTCTATGGCTACACCTTC
NA	TRBV11-1	TRBJ2-7	NA	CASSLSGSASYEQYF	TGTGCCAGCAGCCTCAGCGGGTCAGCCTCCTACGAGCAGTACTTC
NA	TRBV5-5	TRBJ2-4	NA	CASSPPTGAIQYF	TGTGCCAGCAGCCCGCCCACCGGGGCCATTCAGTACTTC
NA	TRBV5-1	TRBJ2-1	NA	CASSLVTGGVSYNEQFF	TGCGCCAGCAGCTTGGTAACTGGCGGGGTCTCCTACAATGAGCAGTTCTTC
NA	TRBV14	TRBJ2-2	TRBD2	CASSQDLTSGYTGELFF	TGTGCCAGCAGCCAAGATTTGACTAGCGGCTACACCGGGGAGCTGTTTTTT
NA	TRBV19	TRBJ2-3	TRBD2	CASSIHPGERDYTDTQYF	TGTGCCAGTAGTATTCACCCCGGGGAGCGGGACTACACAGATACGCAGTATTTT
NA	TRBV23-1	TRBJ1-5	NA	CATWGSGNQPQHF	TGCGCGACGTGGGGGTCAGGCAATCAGCCCCAGCATTTT
NA	TRBV27	TRBJ2-5	NA	CASSLTGLQETQYF	TGTGCCAGCAGCCTGACAGGACTCCAAGAGACCCAGTACTTC
NA	TRBV7-3	TRBJ2-1	NA	CASSPGSYSYNEQFF	TGTGCCAGCAGCCCTGGGTCCTACTCCTACAATGAGCAGTTCTTC
NA	TRBV28	TRBJ2-3	NA	CASSWQGRGTDTQYF	TGTGCCAGCAGTTGGCAGGGAAGGGGCACAGATACGCAGTATTTT
NA	TRBV9	TRBJ1-6	TRBD1	CASSSTGGSSFSPLHF	TGTGCCAGCAGCTCCACAGGGGGCTCTAGTTTCTCACCCCTCCACTTT
NA	TRBV29-1	TRBJ1-1	NA	CSVDGAFF	TGCAGCGTTGACGGGGCTTTCTTT
NA	TRBV28	TRBJ2-7	TRBD1	CASSPPGQGGSYEQYF	TGTGCCAGCAGTCCACCGGGACAGGGGGGGTCCTACGAGCAGTACTTC
NA	TRBV9	TRBJ2-1	TRBD2	CASSATGTRFDEQFF	TGTGCCAGCAGCGCTACCGGGACTAGATTCGATGAGCAGTTCTTC
NA	TRBV19	TRBJ1-1	NA	CASKAGMNTEAFF	TGTGCCAGTAAGGCAGGAATGAACACTGAAGCTTTCTTT
NA	TRBV5-1	TRBJ2-1	TRBD2	CASVPSGGYNEQFF	TGCGCCAGCGTACCTAGCGGGGGCTACAATGAGCAGTTCTTC
NA	TRBV9	TRBJ1-3	NA	CASSQNREGGGNTIYF	TGTGCCAGCAGCCAGAACAGGGAAGGAGGCGGAAACACCATATATTTT
NA	TRBV20-1	TRBJ1-2	TRBD1	CSASPPGQVAGYTF	TGCAGTGCGAGTCCACCGGGACAGGTTGCTGGCTACACCTTC
NA	TRBV7-2	TRBJ1-5	NA	CASSLVGESNQPQHF	TGTGCCAGCAGCTTAGTGGGTGAGAGCAATCAGCCCCAGCATTTT
NA	TRBV23-1	TRBJ1-5	NA	CASSHSGDGIGGPQHF	TGCGCCAGCAGTCACTCCGGGGATGGGATTGGTGGGCCCCAGCATTTT
few	TRBV7-8	TRBJ2-7	NA	CASSLSLEQYF	TGTGCCAGCAGCTTATCCCTCGAGCAGTACTTC
NA	TRBV19	TRBJ1-2	NA	CAASPGLNYGYTF	TGTGCCGCCAGCCCGGGGTTGAACTATGGCTACACCTTC
once	TRBV19	TRBJ1-6	NA	CASSIFSSPLHF	TGTGCCAGTAGTATCTTTTCTTCACCCCTCCACTTT
NA	TRBV5-1	TRBJ2-1	NA	CASSSGGYNEQFF	TGCGCCAGCAGCTCCGGGGGATACAATGAGCAGTTCTTC
NA	TRBV6-5	TRBJ2-2	NA	CASSFMGGTGELFF	TGTGCCAGCAGCTTCATGGGAGGCACCGGGGAGCTGTTTTTT
NA	TRBV18	TRBJ2-1	TRBD2	CASSSSAAGDNNEQFF	TGTGCCAGCTCATCTAGCGCAGCGGGAGACAACAATGAGCAGTTCTTC
NA	TRBV7-6	TRBJ1-5	NA	CASSLADGVGSPQHF	TGTGCCAGCAGCTTAGCCGACGGAGTCGGATCGCCCCAGCATTTT
NA	TRBV28	TRBJ2-5	NA	CASSPMGTQYF	TGTGCCAGCAGTCCCATGGGAACCCAGTACTTC
NA	TRBV7-8	TRBJ2-7	NA	CASSLAFSVYEQYF	TGTGCCAGCAGCTTAGCGTTCAGTGTCTACGAGCAGTACTTC
NA	TRBV7-9	TRBJ2-1	NA	CASSPRGAGSSYNEQFF	TGTGCCAGCAGCCCCCGGGGAGCAGGGAGTTCCTACAATGAGCAGTTCTTC
NA	TRBV11-2	TRBJ1-1	NA	CASSRRTDTEAFF	TGTGCCAGCAGCAGGAGGACGGACACTGAAGCTTTCTTT
NA	TRBV19	TRBJ2-7	TRBD1	CANLRGQVYEQYF	TGTGCCAACCTCAGGGGGCAGGTCTACGAGCAGTACTTC
NA	TRBV12-3/TRBV12-4	TRBJ1-1	NA	CASSIAGDAAFF	TGTGCCAGCAGTATCGCGGGGGACGCAGCTTTCTTT
NA	TRBV7-9	TRBJ2-6	NA	CASSQVSEAGANVLTF	TGTGCCAGCAGCCAGGTATCCGAGGCTGGGGCCAACGTCCTGACTTTC
NA	TRBV29-1	TRBJ1-1	NA	CSVGARETEAFF	TGCAGCGTTGGGGCGAGGGAAACTGAAGCTTTCTTT
NA	TRBV11-2	TRBJ2-3	NA	CASSLGLNTDTQYF	TGTGCCAGCAGCTTAGGACTGAACACAGATACGCAGTATTTT
NA	TRBV29-1	TRBJ1-1	NA	CSGGRPMNTEAFF	TGCAGCGGGGGACGGCCCATGAACACTGAAGCTTTCTTT
NA	TRBV7-9	TRBJ1-4	NA	CASSATGRPNEKLFF	TGTGCCAGCAGCGCCACAGGGAGGCCTAATGAAAAACTGTTTTTT
NA	TRBV7-9	TRBJ1-4	NA	CASAILGGEKLFF	TGTGCCAGCGCGATTTTGGGGGGCGAAAAACTGTTTTTT
NA	TRBV11-1	TRBJ1-6	TRBD1	CASSLRQGDSPLHF	TGTGCCAGCAGCTTAAGGCAGGGGGACTCACCCCTCCACTTT
medium-sized	TRBV4-3	TRBJ2-2	NA	CASSQEIGSAGELFF	TGCGCCAGCAGCCAAGAGATCGGGAGCGCCGGGGAGCTGTTTTTT
NA	TRBV23-1	TRBJ2-4	TRBD2	CASSQTSEGIAGANKNIQYF	TGCGCCAGCAGTCAAACTTCGGAGGGCATAGCGGGAGCCAACAAAAACATTCAGTACTTC